This T cell receptor beta chain originates from a study of T cell responses to AZD1222 COVID-19 vaccine (dated by TCRdb to about 2021). About the full investigation: AZD1222 recipients given second doses at about 4 weeks or at about 12 weeks were pooled, since spike-specific TCR depth and breadth were not found to differ between the two schedules. A total of about 250 trial participants underwent TCR sequencing, of whom roughly 210 had received two doses of AZD1222 and around 26 had received two doses of the MenACWY control vaccine. Enrollment into the trials was organized by age into subgroups of 18-55, 56-69 and 70-plus years, and those subgroups contained about 160, 30 and 59 TCR-sequenced participants, respectively.

V is reduced by 0 bases and J by 0 bases, leaving a spacing of 7 bases between them. The CDR3, from cysteine to phenylalanine, totals 15 residues. Kept here is only the CDR3 DNA, which spans 45 bases and is read in frame from base 1. From a lookup of the germline V gene, CDR1 and CDR2 are SGHRS and YFSETQ. Sample time point, as interpreted from the label and publication: baseline before first vaccination. Vaccinee samples were obtained from the UK trials COV001 and COV002, which included a single-blind randomized controlled phase 2/3 trial of AZD1222 (ChAdOx1 nCoV-19) in healthy adults. Trial participant PBMC samples were collected at day 0 and day 28 after the second dose for TCRbeta chain sequencing. The CDR3 regions of human TCRbeta chains were analyzed by immunosequencing. In the source study's methods: TCRs in the repertoires were matched against a reference library of SARS-CoV-2-specific TCRs that had been generated with the MIRA antigen-specificity platform. Breadth was defined as the fraction of unique TCRs that were SARS-CoV-2-associated. Depth was defined as the fraction of total T cells that were SARS-CoV-2-associated. Using the MIRA data, every spike-specific TCR was mapped to the spike region that the TCR reacted to and assigned to either a CD4 or a CD8 class. Log10-transformed breadth and depth values were compared by one-way ANOVA with Sidak's multiple comparisons tests. As stored in TCRdb, this immuneACCESS dataset retains in-frame rearrangements with V and J assigned. A fraction of the clones does not appear; measured against another copy, unresolved V genes explain less than half of the discrepancy, and the remainder lacks a known reason. V and J calls and clone size come straight from that table; D and trimming were deduced from the DNA. Across this sample there are about 79,000 clones, with around 81% seen only once. Approximately 22% of the sample lies in the top ten.

Worth noting for this clone: Its antigen specificity is not known. Base-call qualities are not available, and no considerably larger clone is one nucleotide away.

Points the paper makes about the study in general: Conclusions about previously exposed vaccinees are limited because only five to seven AZD1222 recipients were SARS-CoV-2 seropositive at baseline. Participants were mostly white British and included more females than males, and it was suggested by the authors that clonal diversity may have been underestimated. Because no day 14 peak-response samples were available, repertoires were characterized only after the peak T cell response. After two AZD1222 doses, both the breadth and the depth of spike-specific TCRs were significantly higher than at day 0 and than in MenACWY recipients. Reportedly, close to half of the unique spike-specific TCRs recognized epitopes lying outside the regions that are mutated in the B.1.351 and B.1.1.7 variants. In the small 56-69-year group, the increase in depth fell short of significance, most likely because of low power. The whole spike protein was spanned by vaccine-associated CD4 TCRs, and dominant responses were seen in regions 160-218 and 743-854.

The source is an adult in good health. This receptor chain uses TRBV5-1 and TRBJ1-3; a tentative D match to TRBD1 spans 6 bases. Material: peripheral blood, obtained on day 0 of AZD1222 vaccination. The bases are TGCGCCAGCAGCTTGGGAGGGGGCTCTGGAAACACCATATATTTT. Its product reads: CASSLGGGSGNTIYF.